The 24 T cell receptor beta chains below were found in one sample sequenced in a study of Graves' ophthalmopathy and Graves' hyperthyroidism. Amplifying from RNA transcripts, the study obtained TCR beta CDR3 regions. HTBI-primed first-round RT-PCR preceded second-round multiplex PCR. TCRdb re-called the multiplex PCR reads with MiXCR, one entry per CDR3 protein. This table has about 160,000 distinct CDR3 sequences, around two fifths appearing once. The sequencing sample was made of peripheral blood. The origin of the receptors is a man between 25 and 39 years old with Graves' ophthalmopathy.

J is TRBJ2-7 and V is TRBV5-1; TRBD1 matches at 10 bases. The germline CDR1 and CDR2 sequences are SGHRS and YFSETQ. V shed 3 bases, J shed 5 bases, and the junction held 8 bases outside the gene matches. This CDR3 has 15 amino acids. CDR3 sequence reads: CASSSAGTGVHEQYF. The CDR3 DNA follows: TGCGCCAGCAGCTCAGCCGGGACAGGGGTCCACGAGCAGTACTTC.

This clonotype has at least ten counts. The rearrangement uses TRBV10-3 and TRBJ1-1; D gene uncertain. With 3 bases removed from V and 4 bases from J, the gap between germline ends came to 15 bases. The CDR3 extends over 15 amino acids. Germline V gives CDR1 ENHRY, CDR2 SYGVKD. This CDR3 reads CAISDSGSRSTEAFF. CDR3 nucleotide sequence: TGTGCCATCAGTGATTCGGGCTCCCGGAGCACTGAAGCTTTCTTT.

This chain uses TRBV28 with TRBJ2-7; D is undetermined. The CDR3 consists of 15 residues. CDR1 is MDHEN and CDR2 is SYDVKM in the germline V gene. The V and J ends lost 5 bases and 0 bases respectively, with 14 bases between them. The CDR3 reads CASSPSQDHSYEQYF. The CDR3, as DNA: TGTGCCAGCAGTCCCTCCCAGGACCACTCCTACGAGCAGTACTTC.

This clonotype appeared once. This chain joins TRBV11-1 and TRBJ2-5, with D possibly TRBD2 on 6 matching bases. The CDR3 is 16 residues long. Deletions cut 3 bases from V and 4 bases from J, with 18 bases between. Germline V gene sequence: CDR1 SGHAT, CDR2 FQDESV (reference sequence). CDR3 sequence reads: CASSFPEGQGGETQYF. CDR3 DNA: TGTGCCAGCAGCTTCCCGGAAGGGCAGGGAGGAGAGACCCAGTACTTC. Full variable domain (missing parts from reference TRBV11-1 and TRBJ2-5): EAEVAQSPRYKITEKSQAVAFWCDPISGHATLYWYRQILGQGPELLVQFQDESVVDDSQLPKDRFSAERLKGVDSTLKIQPAELGDSAMYLCASSFPEGQGGETQYFGPGTRLLVL.

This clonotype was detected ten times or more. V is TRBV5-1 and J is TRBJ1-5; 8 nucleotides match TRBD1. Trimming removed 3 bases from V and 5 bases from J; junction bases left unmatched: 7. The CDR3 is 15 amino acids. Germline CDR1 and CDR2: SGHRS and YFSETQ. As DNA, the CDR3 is TGCGCCAGCAGCTACGGACAGGGAAGTGATCAGCCCCAGCATTTT. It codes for CASSYGQGSDQPQHF.

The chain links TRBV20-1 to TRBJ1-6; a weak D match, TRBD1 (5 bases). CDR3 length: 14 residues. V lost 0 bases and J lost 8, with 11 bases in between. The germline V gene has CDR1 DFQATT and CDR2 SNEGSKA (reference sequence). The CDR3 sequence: CSARDRWGDSPLHF. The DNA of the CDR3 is TGCAGTGCTAGAGATCGTTGGGGGGATTCACCCCTCCACTTT.

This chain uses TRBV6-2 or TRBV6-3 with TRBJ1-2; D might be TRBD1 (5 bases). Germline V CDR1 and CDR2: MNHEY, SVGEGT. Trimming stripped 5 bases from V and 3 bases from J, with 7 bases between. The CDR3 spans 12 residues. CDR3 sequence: CASSQGDYGYTF. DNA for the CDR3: TGTGCCAGCAGTCAGGGTGACTATGGCTACACCTTC.

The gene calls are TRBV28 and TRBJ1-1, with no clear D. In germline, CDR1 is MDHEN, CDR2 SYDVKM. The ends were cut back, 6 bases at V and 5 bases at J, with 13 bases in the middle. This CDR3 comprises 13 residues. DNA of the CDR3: TGTGCCAGCAGCCCACTTCTTGCGACTGAAGCTTTCTTT. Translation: CASSPLLATEAFF.

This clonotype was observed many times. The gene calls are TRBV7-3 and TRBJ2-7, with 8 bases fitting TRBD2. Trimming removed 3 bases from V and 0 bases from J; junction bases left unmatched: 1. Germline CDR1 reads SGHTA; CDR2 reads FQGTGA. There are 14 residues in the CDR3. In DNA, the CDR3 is TGTGCCAGCAGCTTTGGGACTAGCTCCTACGAGCAGTACTTC. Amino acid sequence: CASSFGTSSYEQYF.

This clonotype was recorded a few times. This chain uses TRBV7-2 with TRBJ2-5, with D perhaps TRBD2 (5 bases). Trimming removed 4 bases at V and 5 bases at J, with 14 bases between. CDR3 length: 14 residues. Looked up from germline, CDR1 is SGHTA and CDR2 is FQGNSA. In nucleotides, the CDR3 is TGTGCCAGCAGCTCAGGACCAGCGGTGGAGACCCAGTACTTC. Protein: CASSSGPAVETQYF.

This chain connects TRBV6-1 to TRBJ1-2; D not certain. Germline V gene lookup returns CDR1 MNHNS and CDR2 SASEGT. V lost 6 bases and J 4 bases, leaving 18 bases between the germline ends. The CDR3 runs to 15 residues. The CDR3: CASSIRVEEGYGYTF. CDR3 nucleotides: TGTGCCAGCAGCATCCGTGTCGAGGAGGGCTATGGCTACACCTTC.

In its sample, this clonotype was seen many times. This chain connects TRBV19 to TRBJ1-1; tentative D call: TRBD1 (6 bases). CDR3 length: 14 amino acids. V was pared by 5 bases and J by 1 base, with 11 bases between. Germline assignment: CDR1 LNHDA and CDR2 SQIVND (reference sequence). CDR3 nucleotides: TGTGCCAGTAGTCCCCAGGGACAGAACACTGAAGCTTTCTTT. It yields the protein CASSPQGQNTEAFF. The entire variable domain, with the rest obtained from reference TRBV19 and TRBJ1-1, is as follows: DGGITQSPKYLFRKEGQNVTLSCEQNLNHDAMYWYRQDPGQGLRLIYYSQIVNDFQKGDIAEGYSVSREKKESFPLTVTSAQKNPTAFYLCASSPQGQNTEAFFGQGTRLTVV.

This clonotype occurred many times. The DNA of the CDR3 is TGCGCCAGCAGCATGGGACAGACGGGCGAGCAGTACTTC. It yields the protein CASSMGQTGEQYF. The chain links TRBV5-1 to TRBJ2-7; 7 bases fit TRBD1. J lost 6 bases, V lost 4 bases, and 7 bases had no gene match. This CDR3 contains 13 residues. In germline, CDR1 is SGHRS, CDR2 YFSETQ.

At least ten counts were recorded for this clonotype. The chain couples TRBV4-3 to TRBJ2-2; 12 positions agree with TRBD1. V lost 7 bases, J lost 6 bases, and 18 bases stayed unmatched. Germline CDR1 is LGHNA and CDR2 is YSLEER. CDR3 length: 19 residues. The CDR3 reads CASTELLGQGARKSGELFF. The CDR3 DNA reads TGCGCCAGCACCGAGCTCTTGGGACAGGGGGCGCGGAAGTCCGGGGAGCTGTTTTTT.

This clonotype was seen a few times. CDR3 residues: CASKSGYASGTPYEQYF. CDR3 nucleotides: TGTGCCAGCAAGTCGGGCTACGCAAGCGGGACCCCCTACGAGCAGTACTTC. J is TRBJ2-7 and V is TRBV12-3 or TRBV12-4; 7 positions agree with TRBD2. The CDR3 spans 17 residues. Trimming at V came to 7 bases and at J to 2 bases, leaving 17 bases not matched to a gene.

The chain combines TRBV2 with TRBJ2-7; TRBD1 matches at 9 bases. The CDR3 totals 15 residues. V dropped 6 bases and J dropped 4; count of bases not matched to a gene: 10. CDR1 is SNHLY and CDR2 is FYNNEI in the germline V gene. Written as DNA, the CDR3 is TGTGCCAGCAGGCCTCCGGGACAGGGTCTGTACGAGCAGTACTTC. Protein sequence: CASRPPGQGLYEQYF.

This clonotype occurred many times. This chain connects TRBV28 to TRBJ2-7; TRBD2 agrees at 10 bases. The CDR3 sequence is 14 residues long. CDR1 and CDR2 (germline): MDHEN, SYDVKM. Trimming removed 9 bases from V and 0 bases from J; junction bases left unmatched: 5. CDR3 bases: TGTGCCAGTTTAAGACTAGCGGGCTCCTACGAGCAGTACTTC. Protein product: CASLRLAGSYEQYF.

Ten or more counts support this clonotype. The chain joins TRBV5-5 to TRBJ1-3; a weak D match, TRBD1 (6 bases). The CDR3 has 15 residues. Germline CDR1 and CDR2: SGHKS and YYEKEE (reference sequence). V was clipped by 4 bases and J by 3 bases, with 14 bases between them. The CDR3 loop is CASSRTQGVGNTIYF. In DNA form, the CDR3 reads TGTGCCAGCAGCCGAACACAGGGCGTTGGAAACACCATATATTTT.

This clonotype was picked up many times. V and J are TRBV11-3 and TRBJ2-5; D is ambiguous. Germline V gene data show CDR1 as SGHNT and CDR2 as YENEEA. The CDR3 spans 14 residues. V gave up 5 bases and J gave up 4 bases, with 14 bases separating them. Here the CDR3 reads CASSTSRVSETQYF. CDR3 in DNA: TGTGCCAGCAGCACCTCAAGGGTTTCAGAGACCCAGTACTTC.

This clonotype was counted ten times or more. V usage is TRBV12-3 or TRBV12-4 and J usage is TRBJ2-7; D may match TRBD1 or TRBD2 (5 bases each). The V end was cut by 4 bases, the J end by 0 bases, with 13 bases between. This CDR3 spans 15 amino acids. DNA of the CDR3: TGTGCCAGCAGTTCCGGGGCAGGGAGCTCCTACGAGCAGTACTTC. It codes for CASSSGAGSSYEQYF.

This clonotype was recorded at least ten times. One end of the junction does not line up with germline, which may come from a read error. CDR3 coding DNA: TGCGCCGGCAGCCGCCCGTCCTACGAGCAGTACTTC. The encoded protein is CAGSRPSYEQYF. The V gene is TRBV4-1, the J gene TRBJ2-7; D gene unclear. This CDR3 is built from 12 residues. Germline-derived CDR1 and CDR2 are MGHRA and YSYEKL.

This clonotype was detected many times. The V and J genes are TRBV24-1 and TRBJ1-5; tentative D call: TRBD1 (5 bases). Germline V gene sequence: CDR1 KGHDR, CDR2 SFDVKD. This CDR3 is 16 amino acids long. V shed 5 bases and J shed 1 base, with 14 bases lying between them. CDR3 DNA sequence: TGTGCCACCAGTGCCCGGGGGGTCTCGAGCAATCAGCCCCAGCATTTT. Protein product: CATSARGVSSNQPQHF.

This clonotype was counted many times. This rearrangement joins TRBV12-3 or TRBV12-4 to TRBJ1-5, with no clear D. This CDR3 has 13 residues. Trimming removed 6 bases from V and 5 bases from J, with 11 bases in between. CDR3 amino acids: CASSVGHDQPQHF. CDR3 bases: TGTGCCAGCAGCGTCGGGCATGATCAGCCCCAGCATTTT.

The CDR3 DNA reads as TGTGCCAGCAGTAGGACTAGCAGTTACGAGCAGTACTTC. Translation: CASSRTSSYEQYF. V usage is TRBV6-1 and J usage is TRBJ2-7, with 8 bases identical to TRBD2. V was clipped by 5 bases and J by 4 bases; unmatched bases: 4. Germline loops: CDR1 MNHNS, CDR2 SASEGT. The CDR3 runs 13 residues.